This section outlines one TCR beta chain sequence together with its context. The record originates from a study of blood T cell repertoires in COVID-19. Overall study: T cells, B-cell-depleted T cells, or PBMCs supplied cDNA or gDNA.

V was pared by 1 base and J by 8 bases, with 4 bases of the junction left unmatched. This CDR3 spans 14 amino acids. Looked up from germline, CDR1 is SGHTA and CDR2 is FQGNSA. Assay: immunoSEQ multiplex PCR; the TCRdb copy retains only in-frame clones and omits some. This table has about 220,000 clones, 80% appearing once. This sequence was found in a human donor in a cohort sampled during active COVID-19. The chain joins TRBV7-2 to TRBJ2-1; 8 bases map to TRBD2. Specimen: peripheral blood. CDR3 DNA: TGTGCCAGCAGCTTAGAGGGGACTAGGTATGAGCAGTTCTTC. Translating it yields CASSLEGTRYEQFF.